This is a list of T cell receptor beta chains from one sample in a study of blood T cell repertoires in COVID-19. Some clones are missing from TCRdb's copy, which holds only in-frame ones; the method was immunoSEQ multiplex PCR. Among 150,000 to 200,000 clones listed, nearly 90% were seen once. Sequenced material: peripheral blood. The receptors were gathered from a man aged 55 to 70 with active or convalescent COVID-19. CDR3s include the opening cysteine and the closing phenylalanine or tryptophan. Each record gives: CDR3 protein, CDR3 DNA, V gene, clone size, D gene, J gene. D genes are given only for firm matches. The size of a clone is reported for some rows only, either as once, few or many, or as a class for expanded clones.

CASSQLQYGYTF,TGTGCCAGCAGTCAATTACAGTATGGCTACACCTTC,TRBV28,.,.,TRBJ1-2
CASSESRITDTQYF,TGTGCCAGCAGTGAGTCTAGGATCACAGATACGCAGTATTTT,TRBV6-1,.,.,TRBJ2-3
CASSSNPITTDTQYF,TGCGCCAGCAGCTCAAACCCAATAACTACGGATACGCAGTATTTT,TRBV5-1,.,.,TRBJ2-3
CASSFRGQGLQETQYF,TGTGCCAGCAGTTTCCGCGGACAGGGACTTCAAGAGACCCAGTACTTC,TRBV27,.,TRBD1,TRBJ2-5
CASSPLRNYGYTF,TGTGCCAGCAGTCCCCTCCGTAACTATGGCTACACCTTC,TRBV6-5,.,.,TRBJ1-2
CASSLDRGAGELFF,TGCGCCAGCAGCTTAGACAGGGGGGCCGGGGAGCTGTTTTTT,TRBV5-1,.,TRBD1,TRBJ2-2
CASSLEGTAYNSPLHF,TGCGCCAGCAGCTTGGAAGGGACAGCCTATAATTCACCCCTCCACTTT,TRBV5-1,.,TRBD1,TRBJ1-6
CASSWGPGELFF,TGTGCCAGCAGTTGGGGGCCCGGGGAGCTGTTTTTT,TRBV6-5,.,.,TRBJ2-2
CASSLETGVVGNTIYF,TGTGCCAGCAGCCTTGAGACAGGGGTGGTTGGAAACACCATATATTTT,TRBV7-6,.,TRBD1,TRBJ1-3
CASSQVRASRGEKLFF,TGCGCCAGCAGCCAAGTTCGAGCCTCCAGAGGTGAAAAACTGTTTTTT,TRBV4-1,.,.,TRBJ1-4
CASTIEREPTDTQYF,TGTGCCAGCACTATTGAGCGGGAACCCACAGATACGCAGTATTTT,TRBV2,.,TRBD2,TRBJ2-3
CASSTETGYGNTIYF,TGTGCCAGCAGCACCGAGACAGGGTACGGAAACACCATATATTTT,TRBV9,.,TRBD1,TRBJ1-3
CASSPSPGTGELFF,TGTGCCAGCAGCCCAAGCCCTGGCACCGGGGAGCTGTTTTTT,TRBV7-3,.,.,TRBJ2-2
CASSQGWGVFF,TGTGCCAGCAGCCAAGGGTGGGGGGTTTTCTTT,TRBV3-1/TRBV3-2,few,.,TRBJ1-1
CASSLGQGYTDTQYF,TGCGCCAGCAGCCTAGGGCAGGGTTACACAGATACGCAGTATTTT,TRBV4-1,.,.,TRBJ2-3
CASSASGTGSSSPLHF,TGTGCCAGCAGCGCTTCCGGGACAGGGTCTTCCTCACCCCTCCACTTT,TRBV9,once,TRBD1,TRBJ1-6
CASSKPGANVLTF,TGTGCCAGTAGTAAGCCTGGGGCCAACGTCCTGACTTTC,TRBV19,.,.,TRBJ2-6